This section outlines one TCR beta chain sequence together with its context. This specimen belongs to a study of blood T cell repertoires in COVID-19. At the level of the study: PBMCs, B-cell-depleted T cells, or T cells provided the cDNA or gDNA that made up the material.

Germline V gene data show CDR1 as MNHEY and CDR2 as SVGAGI. The CDR3 extends over 15 amino acids. V shed 7 bases and J shed 0 bases, with 14 bases lying between them. In Cohort 3, a recovered donor had either two negative PCRs, clearance, or symptom resolution. In the authors' methods: Nucleated cell counts were estimated from reference gene primer amplification. Clones were sequenced by immunoSEQ multiplex PCR, and TCRdb holds only the in-frame ones, with some missing. The V and J calls and clone size are taken from that table; D and trimming were inferred from the DNA. The sample contains fewer than 250,000 clones, 80% to 85% of which appear only once.

The sequenced material came from PBMCs or T cells enriched from blood (not recorded which). The chain has TRBV6-5 and TRBJ2-3, with D perhaps matching TRBD2 (6 bases). This TCR was sampled from a woman in her 40s who had recovered from COVID-19. CDR3: CASIGSRGSTDTQYF. For the CDR3, the DNA is TGTGCCAGCATTGGGTCGCGGGGCAGCACAGATACGCAGTATTTT.